The present T cell receptor beta chain was sequenced within a study of patients and donors after allogeneic stem cell transplantation. TCRdb used MiXCR to reprocess the RT-PCR reads, holding one entry per CDR3 protein. This sample carries about 160,000 distinct CDR3 sequences, about a quarter of them seen once, and the ten largest clones take roughly 26%. Germline CDR1 LGHDT, CDR2 YNNKEL (reference sequence). The CDR3 is made up of 12 amino acids. The origin of this receptor is a human donor who was either an allogeneic HSCT recipient or a stem cell or donor lymphocyte infusion donor (not recorded which). It is not recorded whose cells these are; they may come from a transplant donor. The sequenced sample was blood, either unsorted or a sorted T cell fraction (not recorded which). The V and J genes are TRBV3-1 and TRBJ1-2; 8 bases are a match to TRBD1. The CDR3 reads CAVSGGRDGYTF. The CDR3 coding sequence is TGTGCGGTCTCAGGGGGCAGAGATGGCTACACCTTC.